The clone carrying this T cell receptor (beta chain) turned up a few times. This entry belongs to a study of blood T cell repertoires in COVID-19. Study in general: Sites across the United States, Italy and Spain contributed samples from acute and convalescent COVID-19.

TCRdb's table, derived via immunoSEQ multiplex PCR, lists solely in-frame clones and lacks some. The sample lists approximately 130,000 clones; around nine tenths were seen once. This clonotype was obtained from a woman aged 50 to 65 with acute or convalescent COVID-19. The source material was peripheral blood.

Written as DNA, the CDR3 is TGTGCCAGCAGCCCACGGGGGGACTCCTACGAGCAGTACTTC. It encodes CASSPRGDSYEQYF. The chain uses TRBV5-4 and TRBJ2-7; TRBD2 aligns across 7 bases. V dropped 4 bases and J dropped 0; count of bases not matched to a gene: 4. Germline V gene sequence: CDR1 SGHNT, CDR2 YYREEE (reference sequence). This CDR3 spans 14 amino acids. Full variable domain (remainder filled in from reference TRBV5-4 and TRBJ2-7): ETGVTQSPTHLIKTRGQQVTLRCSSQSGHNTVSWYQQALGQGPQFIFQYYREEENGRGNFPPRFSGLQFPNYSSELNVNALELDDSALYLCASSPRGDSYEQYFGPGTRLTVT.